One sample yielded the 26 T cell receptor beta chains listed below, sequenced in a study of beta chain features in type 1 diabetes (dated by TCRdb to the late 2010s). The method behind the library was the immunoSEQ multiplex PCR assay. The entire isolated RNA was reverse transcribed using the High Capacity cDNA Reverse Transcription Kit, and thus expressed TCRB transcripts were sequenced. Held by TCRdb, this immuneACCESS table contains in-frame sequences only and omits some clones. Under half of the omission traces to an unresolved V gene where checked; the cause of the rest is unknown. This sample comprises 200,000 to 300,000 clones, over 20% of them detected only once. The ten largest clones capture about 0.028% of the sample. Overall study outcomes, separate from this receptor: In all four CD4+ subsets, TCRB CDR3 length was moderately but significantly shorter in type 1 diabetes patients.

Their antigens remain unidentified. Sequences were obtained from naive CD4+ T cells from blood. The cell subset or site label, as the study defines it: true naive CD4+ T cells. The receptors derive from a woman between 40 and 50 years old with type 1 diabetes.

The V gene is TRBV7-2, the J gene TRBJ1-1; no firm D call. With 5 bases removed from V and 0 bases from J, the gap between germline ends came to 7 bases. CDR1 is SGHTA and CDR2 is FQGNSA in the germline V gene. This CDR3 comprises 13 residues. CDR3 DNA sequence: TGTGCCAGCAGCCGTCGGGTGAACACTGAAGCTTTCTTT. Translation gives CASSRRVNTEAFF.

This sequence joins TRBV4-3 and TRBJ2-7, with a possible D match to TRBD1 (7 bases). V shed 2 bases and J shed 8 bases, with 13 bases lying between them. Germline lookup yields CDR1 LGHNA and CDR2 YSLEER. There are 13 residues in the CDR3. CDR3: CASSQQGGDKQYF. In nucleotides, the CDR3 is TGCGCCAGCAGCCAACAGGGGGGCGACAAGCAGTACTTC.

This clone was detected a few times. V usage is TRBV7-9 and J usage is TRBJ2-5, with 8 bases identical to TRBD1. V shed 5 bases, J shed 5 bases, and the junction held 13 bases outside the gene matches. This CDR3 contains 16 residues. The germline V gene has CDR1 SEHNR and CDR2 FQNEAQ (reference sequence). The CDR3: CASSPPQRTGFETQYF. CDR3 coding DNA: TGTGCCAGCAGCCCTCCCCAACGGACAGGGTTTGAGACCCAGTACTTC.

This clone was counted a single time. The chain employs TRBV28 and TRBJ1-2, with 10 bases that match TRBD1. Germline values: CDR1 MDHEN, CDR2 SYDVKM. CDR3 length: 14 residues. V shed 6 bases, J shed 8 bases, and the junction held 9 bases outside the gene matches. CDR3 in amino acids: CASRSPGQGMGYTF. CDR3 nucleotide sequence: TGTGCCAGCAGATCCCCGGGACAGGGGATGGGCTACACCTTC.

CDR3: CASSPPGAGAASEQYF. The DNA for the CDR3 is TGTGCCAGCAGCCCCCCTGGAGCGGGAGCGGCAAGCGAGCAGTACTTC. V is TRBV28 and J is TRBJ2-7; 8 bases are shared with TRBD2. Germline values: CDR1 MDHEN, CDR2 SYDVKM. This CDR3 has 16 residues. V was pared by 6 bases and J by 6 bases, with 16 bases of the junction left unmatched.

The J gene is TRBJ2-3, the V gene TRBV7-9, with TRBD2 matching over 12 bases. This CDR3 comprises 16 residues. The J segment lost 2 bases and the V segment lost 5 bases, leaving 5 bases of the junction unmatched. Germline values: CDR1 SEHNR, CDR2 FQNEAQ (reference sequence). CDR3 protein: CASSPGLAGTTDTQYF. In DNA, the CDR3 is TGTGCCAGCAGCCCCGGACTAGCGGGGACCACAGATACGCAGTATTTT.

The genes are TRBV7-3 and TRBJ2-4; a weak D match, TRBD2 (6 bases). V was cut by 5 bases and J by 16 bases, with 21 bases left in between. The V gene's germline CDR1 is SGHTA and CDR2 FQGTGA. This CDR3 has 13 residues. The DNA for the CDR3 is TGTGCCAGCAGCCCCCGATTCGGGGGTAAAGTATACTTC. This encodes CASSPRFGGKVYF. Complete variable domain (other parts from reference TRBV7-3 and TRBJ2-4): GAGVSQTPSNKVTEKGKYVELRCDPISGHTALYWYRQSLGQGPEFLIYFQGTGAADDSGLPNDRFFAVRPEGSVSTLKIQRTERGDSAVYLCASSPRFGGKVYFGAGTRLSVL.

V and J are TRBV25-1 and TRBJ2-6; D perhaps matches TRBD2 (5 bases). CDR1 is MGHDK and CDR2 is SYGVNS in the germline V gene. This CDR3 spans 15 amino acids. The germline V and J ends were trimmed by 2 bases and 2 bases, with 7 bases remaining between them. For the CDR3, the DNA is TGTGCCAGCAGTGAAAGCGGACCTGGGGCCAACGTCCTGACTTTC. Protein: CASSESGPGANVLTF.

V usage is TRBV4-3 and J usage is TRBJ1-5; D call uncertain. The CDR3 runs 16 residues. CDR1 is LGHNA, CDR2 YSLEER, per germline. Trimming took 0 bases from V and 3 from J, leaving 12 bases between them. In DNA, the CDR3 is TGCGCCAGCAGCCAAGATTCAGGTTTCGCCAATCAGCCCCAGCATTTT. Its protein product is CASSQDSGFANQPQHF.

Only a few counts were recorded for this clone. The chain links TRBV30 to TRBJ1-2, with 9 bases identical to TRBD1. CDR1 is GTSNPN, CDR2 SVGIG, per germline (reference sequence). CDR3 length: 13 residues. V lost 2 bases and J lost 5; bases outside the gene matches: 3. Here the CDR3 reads CAWSTGTGYGYTF. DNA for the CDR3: TGTGCCTGGAGTACCGGGACAGGGTATGGCTACACCTTC. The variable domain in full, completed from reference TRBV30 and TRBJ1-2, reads SQTIHQWPATLVQPVGSPLSLECTVEGTSNPNLYWYRQAAGRGLQLLFYSVGIGQISSEVPQNLSASRPQDRQFILSSKKLLLSDSGFYLCAWSTGTGYGYTFGSGTRLTVV.

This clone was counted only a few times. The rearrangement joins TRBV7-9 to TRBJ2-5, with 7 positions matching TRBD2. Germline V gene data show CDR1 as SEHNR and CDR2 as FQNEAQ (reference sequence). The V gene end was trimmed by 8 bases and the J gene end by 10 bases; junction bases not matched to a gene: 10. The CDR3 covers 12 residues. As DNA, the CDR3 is TGTGCCAGCGACCGAGCGGGAATAGGCCAGTACTTC. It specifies CASDRAGIGQYF.

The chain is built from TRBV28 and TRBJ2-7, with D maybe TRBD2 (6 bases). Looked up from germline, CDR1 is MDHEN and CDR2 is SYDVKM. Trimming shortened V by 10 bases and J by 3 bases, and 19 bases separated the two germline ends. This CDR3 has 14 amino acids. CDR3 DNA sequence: TGTGCCACCCTAGCCGGGACTGTGAACTACGAGCAGTACTTC. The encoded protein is CATLAGTVNYEQYF.

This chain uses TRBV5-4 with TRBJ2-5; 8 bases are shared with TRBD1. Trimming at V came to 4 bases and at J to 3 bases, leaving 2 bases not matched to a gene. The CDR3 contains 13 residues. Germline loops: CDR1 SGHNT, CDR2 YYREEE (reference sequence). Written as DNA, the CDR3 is TGTGCCAGCAGCACGGGACAGGAAGAGACCCAGTACTTC. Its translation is CASSTGQEETQYF. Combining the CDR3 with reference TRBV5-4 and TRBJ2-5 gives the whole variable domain ETGVTQSPTHLIKTRGQQVTLRCSSQSGHNTVSWYQQALGQGPQFIFQYYREEENGRGNFPPRFSGLQFPNYSSELNVNALELDDSALYLCASSTGQEETQYFGPGTRLLVL.

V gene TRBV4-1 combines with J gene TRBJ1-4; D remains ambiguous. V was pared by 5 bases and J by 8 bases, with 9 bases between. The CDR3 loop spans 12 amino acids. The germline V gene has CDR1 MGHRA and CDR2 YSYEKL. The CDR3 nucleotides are TGCGCCAGCAGCTCTAGGTTCGAAAAACTGTTTTTT. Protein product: CASSSRFEKLFF.

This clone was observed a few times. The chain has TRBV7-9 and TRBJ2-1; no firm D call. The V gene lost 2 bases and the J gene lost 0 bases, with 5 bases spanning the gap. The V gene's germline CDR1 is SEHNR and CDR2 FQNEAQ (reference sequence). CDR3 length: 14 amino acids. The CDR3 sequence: CASSLSSSYNEQFF. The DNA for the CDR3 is TGTGCCAGCAGCTTATCTAGCTCCTACAATGAGCAGTTCTTC.

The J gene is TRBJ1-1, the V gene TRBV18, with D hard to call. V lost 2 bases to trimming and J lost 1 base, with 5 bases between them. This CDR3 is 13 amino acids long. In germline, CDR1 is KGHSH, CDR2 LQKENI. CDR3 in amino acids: CASSPVANTEAFF. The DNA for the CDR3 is TGTGCCAGCTCACCAGTGGCGAACACTGAAGCTTTCTTT.

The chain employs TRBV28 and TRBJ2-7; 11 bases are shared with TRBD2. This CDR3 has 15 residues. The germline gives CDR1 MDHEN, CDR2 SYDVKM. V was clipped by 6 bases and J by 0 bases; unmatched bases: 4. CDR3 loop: CASSSGTSGSYEQYF. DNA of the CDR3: TGTGCCAGCAGCTCCGGGACTAGCGGCTCCTACGAGCAGTACTTC. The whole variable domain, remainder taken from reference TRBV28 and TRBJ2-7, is DVKVTQSSRYLVKRTGEKVFLECVQDMDHENMFWYRQDPGLGLRLIYFSYDVKMKEKGDIPEGYSVSREKKERFSLILESASTNQTSMYLCASSSGTSGSYEQYFGPGTRLTVT.

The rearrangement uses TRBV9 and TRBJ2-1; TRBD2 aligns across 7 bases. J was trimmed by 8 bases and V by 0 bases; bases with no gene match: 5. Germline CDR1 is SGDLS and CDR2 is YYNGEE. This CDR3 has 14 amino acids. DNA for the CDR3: TGTGCCAGCAGCGTAGAGGCTAGCGGCTATGAGCAGTTCTTC. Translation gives CASSVEASGYEQFF.

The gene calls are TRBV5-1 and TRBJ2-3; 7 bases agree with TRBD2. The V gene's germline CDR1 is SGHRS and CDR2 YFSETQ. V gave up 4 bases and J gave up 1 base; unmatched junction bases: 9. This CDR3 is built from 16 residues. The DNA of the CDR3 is TGCGCCAGCAGCCTCCTGGTAAGCGGGGGCACAGATACGCAGTATTTT. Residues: CASSLLVSGGTDTQYF.

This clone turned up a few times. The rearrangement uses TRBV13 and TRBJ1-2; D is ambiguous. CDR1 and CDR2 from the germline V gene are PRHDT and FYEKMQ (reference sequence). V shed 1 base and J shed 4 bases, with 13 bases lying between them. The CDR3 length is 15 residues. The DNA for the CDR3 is TGTGCCAGCAGCTTAGAACGTCGGGTGAGCTATGGCTACACCTTC. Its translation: CASSLERRVSYGYTF.

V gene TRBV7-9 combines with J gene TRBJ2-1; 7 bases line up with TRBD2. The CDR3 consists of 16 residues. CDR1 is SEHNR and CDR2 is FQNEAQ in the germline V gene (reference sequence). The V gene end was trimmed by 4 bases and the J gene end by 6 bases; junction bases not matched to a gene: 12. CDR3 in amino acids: CASSWRASGVVNEQFF. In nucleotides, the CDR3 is TGTGCCAGCAGCTGGAGGGCAAGCGGGGTCGTCAATGAGCAGTTCTTC.

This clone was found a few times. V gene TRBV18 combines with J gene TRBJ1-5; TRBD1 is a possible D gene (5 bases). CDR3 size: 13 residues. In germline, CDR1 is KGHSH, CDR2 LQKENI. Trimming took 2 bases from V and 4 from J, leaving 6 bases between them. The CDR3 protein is CASSPSGNQPQHF. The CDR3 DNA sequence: TGTGCCAGCTCACCATCAGGGAATCAGCCCCAGCATTTT.

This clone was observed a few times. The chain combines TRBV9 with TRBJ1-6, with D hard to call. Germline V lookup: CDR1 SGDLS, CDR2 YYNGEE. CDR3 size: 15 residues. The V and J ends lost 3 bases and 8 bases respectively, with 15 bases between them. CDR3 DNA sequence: TGTGCCAGCAGCGCCGACGCATCGGGGTATTCACCCCTCCACTTT. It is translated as CASSADASGYSPLHF.

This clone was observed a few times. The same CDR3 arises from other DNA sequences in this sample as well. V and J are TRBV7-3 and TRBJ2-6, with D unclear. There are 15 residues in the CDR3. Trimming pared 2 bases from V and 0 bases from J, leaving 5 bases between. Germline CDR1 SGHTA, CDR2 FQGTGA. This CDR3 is CASSLDSSGANVLTF. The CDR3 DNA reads TGTGCCAGCAGCTTAGATAGCTCTGGGGCCAACGTCCTGACTTTC. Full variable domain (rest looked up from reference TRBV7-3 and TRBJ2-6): GAGVSQTPSNKVTEKGKYVELRCDPISGHTALYWYRQSLGQGPEFLIYFQGTGAADDSGLPNDRFFAVRPEGSVSTLKIQRTERGDSAVYLCASSLDSSGANVLTFGAGSRLTVL.

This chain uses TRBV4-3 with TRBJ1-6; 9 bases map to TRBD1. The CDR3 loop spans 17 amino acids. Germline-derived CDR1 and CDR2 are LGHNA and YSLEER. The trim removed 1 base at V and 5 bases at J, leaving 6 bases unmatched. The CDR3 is CASSQVPGQGDNSPLHF. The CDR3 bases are TGCGCCAGCAGCCAAGTCCCGGGACAGGGCGATAATTCACCCCTCCACTTT.

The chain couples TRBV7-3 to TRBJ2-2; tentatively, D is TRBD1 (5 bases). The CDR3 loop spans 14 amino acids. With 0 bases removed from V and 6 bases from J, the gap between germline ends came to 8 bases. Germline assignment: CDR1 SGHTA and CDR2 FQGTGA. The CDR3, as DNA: TGTGCCAGCAGCTTAACTCAGGGTGCCGGGGAGCTGTTTTTT. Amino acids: CASSLTQGAGELFF.